Below are 15 T cell receptor beta chains sequenced from a single sample in a study of T cell clonality in common variable immunodeficiency. Some clones are missing from TCRdb's copy, which holds only in-frame ones; the method was immunoSEQ multiplex PCR. The table lists some 38,000 clones, with no singletons. The sample was peripheral blood mononuclear cells. These receptors all come from a person aged 18-70 years in good health.

The sample holds many counts of this clone. Coverage ceases 3 residues before the CDR3 finishes, and the germline J gene fills in the end. The chain joins TRBV12-3 or TRBV12-4 to TRBJ1-1; no clear D gene. The CDR3 is 12 residues long. Between the trimmed V and J ends, which lost 1 base and 5 bases, there was a span of 5 bases. CDR3 amino acids: CASSLGRTEAFF. CDR3 DNA (partial): TGTGCCAGCAGTTTAGGGCGGACTGAA.

The table lists this clone with many counts. The sequenced fragment ends 3 residues before the CDR3 boundary, so the rest is inferred from the germline J gene. V gene TRBV13 combines with J gene TRBJ2-1; maybe TRBD2 (6 bases). Germline lookup yields CDR1 PRHDT and CDR2 FYEKMQ (reference sequence). The CDR3 contains 11 residues. Between the trimmed V and J ends, which lost 6 bases and 8 bases, there was a span of 8 bases. The CDR3 bases that were read are TGTGCCAGCAGGGGGGGAGATGAG. It is translated as CASRGGDE. The entire CDR3 reads CASRGGDEQFF.

This clone was recorded at least ten times. The sequenced fragment ends 3 residues before the CDR3 boundary, so the rest is inferred from the germline J gene. This sequence joins TRBV29-1 and TRBJ1-2; D perhaps matches TRBD1 (6 bases). The CDR3 sequence is 13 residues long. Germline lookup yields CDR1 SQVTM and CDR2 ANQGSEA. This CDR3 reads CSVERGGRRGYTF. The CDR3 bases that were read are TGCAGCGTTGAAAGGGGGGGGCGTCGAGGC.

This clone was counted ten times or more. The observed sequence ends 3 residues before the CDR3 terminus, with the missing tail filled in from the germline J gene. The J gene is TRBJ1-1, the V gene TRBV6-2 or TRBV6-3; D ambiguous. Germline V gives CDR1 MNHEY, CDR2 SVGEGT. The CDR3 is 17 residues long. V lost 5 bases and J 0 bases, leaving 19 bases between the germline ends. CDR3 protein: CASSLTSEALMNTEAFF. The CDR3 bases that were read are TGTGCCAGCAGTCTCACCTCCGAAGCGCTAATGAACACTGAA.

This clone was counted ten times or more. The CDR3 end falls 3 residues outside the read, so it is completed with the germline J gene. This rearrangement joins TRBV5-1 to TRBJ2-3, with D tentatively TRBD1 or TRBD2 (6 bases each). Germline lookup yields CDR1 SGHRS and CDR2 YFSETQ. V lost 4 bases and J 2 bases, leaving 14 bases between the germline ends. The CDR3 loop spans 15 amino acids. The DNA read from the CDR3 is TGCGCCAGCAGCCGAGGAGGGGGAAACACAGATACG. Its translation: CASSRGGGNTDT. The full CDR3 sequence reads CASSRGGGNTDTQYF.

This clone was observed at least ten times. The read ends 3 residues early relative to the CDR3; the germline J gene fills the gap. The chain recombines TRBV6-2 or TRBV6-3 with TRBJ2-3; 7 bases are a match to TRBD2. V dropped 7 bases and J dropped 0; count of bases not matched to a gene: 7. Per the germline V gene, CDR1 is MNHEY and CDR2 is SVGEGT. This CDR3 has 15 amino acids. The DNA read from the CDR3 is TGTGCCAGCAAACTACTAGCGACAAGCACAGATACG. This gives the protein CASKLLATSTDT. The full CDR3 sequence reads CASKLLATSTDTQYF.

This clone has a count of ten or more. The CDR3 end lies 3 residues beyond the end of the read and is filled in from the germline J gene. The V gene is TRBV6-2 or TRBV6-3, the J gene TRBJ2-4, with D maybe TRBD2 (5 bases). CDR1 is MNHEY, CDR2 SVGEGT, per germline. This CDR3 is 14 amino acids long. V was pared by 2 bases and J by 0 bases, with 5 bases between. CDR3 bases read: TGTGCCAGCAGTTACGGACTAGCCAAAAACATT. Amino acids: CASSYGLAKNI. The CDR3 in full is CASSYGLAKNIQYF.

This clone appeared many times. CDR3 in amino acids: CASSMMGGLGQPQHF. CDR3 DNA (partial): TGTGCCAGTAGTATGATGGGGGGTCTTGGTCAGCCC. The V call is TRBV19, the J call TRBJ1-5, with a possible D match to TRBD1 (5 bases). The read finishes 3 residues shy of the CDR3 end, and the germline J gene is used to complete it. The CDR3 is 15 amino acids. Per the germline V gene, CDR1 is LNHDA and CDR2 is SQIVND (reference sequence). The V and J ends lost 3 bases and 6 bases respectively, with 15 bases between them.

This clone was observed many times. Partial CDR3 DNA: TGTGCCAGCAGCCCACTCGGGGACAGGGTCAATGAG. This gives the protein CASSPLGDRVNE. The CDR3 in its entirety is CASSPLGDRVNEQFF. The J gene is TRBJ2-1, the V gene TRBV7-2; 9 bases map to TRBD1. Coverage ceases 3 residues before the CDR3 finishes, and the germline J gene fills in the end. Trimming at V came to 5 bases and at J to 6 bases, leaving 8 bases not matched to a gene. Per germline, CDR1 SGHTA and CDR2 FQGNSA. CDR3 size: 15 residues.

This clone was observed many times. The read gets to within 3 residues of the CDR3 end, and the germline J gene fills in the rest. The rearrangement joins TRBV20-1 to TRBJ2-1; the match to TRBD2 covers 8 bases. J was trimmed by 3 bases and V by 1 base; bases with no gene match: 5. This CDR3 spans 15 amino acids. CDR1 is DFQATT, CDR2 SNEGSKA, per germline (reference sequence). CDR3 sequence: CSARVGTRIYNEQFF. The CDR3 bases that were read are TGCAGTGCTAGAGTAGGGACTAGAATCTACAATGAG.

This clone was observed many times. The CDR3 is cut off 3 residues early in the read; its end comes from the germline J gene. The genes are TRBV18 and TRBJ1-2; maybe TRBD1 (5 bases). The CDR3 totals 14 residues. Deletions cut 6 bases from V and 6 bases from J, with 17 bases between. CDR1 is KGHSH, CDR2 LQKENI, per germline. The CDR3 sequence is CASSQGRGEDGYTF. The CDR3 bases that were read are TGTGCCAGCTCCCAGGGCCGGGGGGAGGATGGC. Full variable domain (missing parts from reference TRBV18 and TRBJ1-2): NAGVMQNPRHLVRRRGQEARLRCSPMKGHSHVYWYRQLPEEGLKFMVYLQKENIIDESGMPKERFSAEFPKEGPSILRIQQVVRGDSAAYFCASSQGRGEDGYTFGSGTRLTVV.

This clone was counted many times. Read coverage stops 3 residues before the CDR3 terminus; the germline J gene supplies the remainder. The chain recombines TRBV7-9 with TRBJ1-2; D may be TRBD1 (6 bases). The CDR3 covers 12 residues. The germline V gene encodes CDR1 SEHNR and CDR2 FQNEAQ (reference sequence). The CDR3: CASSPDRGGYTF. The CDR3 bases that were read are TGTGCCAGCAGCCCGGACAGAGGGGGC.

This clone has only a few counts. The CDR3 here is CASSLERQPLHF. The covered CDR3 bases are TGTGCCAGCAGCTTAGAGCGACAGCCC. The chain employs TRBV7-9 and TRBJ1-6; D may be TRBD1 (5 bases). The read finishes 3 residues shy of the CDR3 end, and the germline J gene is used to complete it. Germline V gives CDR1 SEHNR, CDR2 FQNEAQ (reference sequence). CDR3 length: 12 amino acids.

This clone came up many times. The read falls 3 residues short of the CDR3 end, and the missing part is taken from the germline J gene. The chain uses TRBV5-6 and TRBJ1-1; D is ambiguous. Trimming took off 1 base at V and 3 bases at J, with 4 bases between the two ends. The CDR3 has 12 residues. Germline V gene lookup returns CDR1 SGHDT and CDR2 YYEEEE. The CDR3 sequence is CASSLRDTEAFF. CDR3 DNA, as far as it was read: TGTGCCAGCAGCTTGAGGGACACTGAA.

This clone was counted ten times or more. The read stops 3 residues short of the end of the CDR3; the missing end is completed from the germline J gene. The chain joins TRBV19 to TRBJ1-5, with TRBD1 matching over 8 bases. V lost 4 bases, J lost 4 bases, and 0 bases stayed unmatched. Germline CDR1 and CDR2: LNHDA and SQIVND (reference sequence). The CDR3 contains 13 residues. CDR3 bases read: TGTGCCAGTAGTAACAGGGGGAATCAGCCC. Translating gives CASSNRGNQP. The full CDR3 reads CASSNRGNQPQHF.